This TCR beta chain derives from a study of response to subunit inactivated influenza vaccine. Study-wide results and limits: After each seasonal influenza vaccination, few new T cells are recruited, the authors suggested.

The junction had 19 bases not matched to a gene; V was cut back by 4 bases and J by 7 bases. CDR1 and CDR2 (germline): MNHEY, SVGEGT. This CDR3 comprises 18 residues. TCRdb itself ran the RT-PCR reads through MiXCR, one entry per CDR3 protein. The sample has about 520,000 distinct CDR3 sequences; approximately 7.7% are singletons. The table lists this clonotype with a few counts. The antigen is undetermined. The chain joins TRBV6-2 or TRBV6-3 to TRBJ2-1; 7 bases line up with TRBD2. The receptor comes from a man between 50 and 75 years old who received an inactivated influenza vaccine. The source was PBMCs from blood, collected roughly 24 months after vaccination. For the CDR3, the DNA is TGTGCCAGCAGTTCCAAGGGCTCGGGACTACTGCGAGCGAATGAGCAGTTCTTC. Translating it yields CASSSKGSGLLRANEQFF.